One T cell receptor beta chain is described in this entry. The record originates from a study of human versus mouse CDR3 diversity and MHC coevolution. The CDR3 is 16 residues long. V lost 0 bases and J lost 2, with 14 bases in between. CDR1 MNHEY and CDR2 SVGAGI come from the germline V gene. The repertoire was sequenced with immunoSEQ multiplex PCR; TCRdb's copy has only in-frame clones and lacks some. The table records 45,000 to 75,000 clones, approximately 94% of them present only once. The specimen sequenced was naive CD4+ T cells from blood. The sample's subset: CD45RO-negative CD62L-positive naive CD4 T cells. The chain uses TRBV6-5 and TRBJ2-7, with D possibly being TRBD1 (6 bases). This receptor was obtained from a person in their sixties or seventies in good health. CDR3 DNA sequence: TGTGCCAGCAGTTACTCCATCCCGGACAGTACCTACGAGCAGTACTTC. Its translation is CASSYSIPDSTYEQYF.